This T cell receptor (beta chain) was retrieved from a study of post-analysis software for immune sequencing data. Study in general: There were relapsing-remitting, secondary progressive and progressive-relapsing multiple sclerosis among the disease courses included.

Note on this clonotype: Its antigen remains unknown.

General observations from the study: A few TRBV segments appeared more often in patients than in controls, and TRBV5-6, TRBV5-1 and TRBV20-1 were among these. Multiple sclerosis patients had significantly lower normalized Chao1 diversity than controls. F measure clustering grouped samples strongly by preparation batch.

CDR1 is DFQATT, CDR2 SNEGSKA, per germline (reference sequence). This CDR3 spans 16 amino acids. Germline trimming cut 2 bases from V and 6 bases from J; bases unmatched to any gene: 13. Unique molecular identifiers were carried by the TCR beta cDNA libraries. The yield from about 1 to 10 million T cells was 500,000 or so cDNA molecules in total. TCRdb processed the PCR reads anew with MiXCR; each CDR3 protein has one entry. The sample yields 350,000 to 450,000 distinct CDR3 sequences, approximately 37% seen once. Sequenced: blood. This TCR derives from a girl aged 2-10 years with multiple sclerosis. This chain uses TRBV20-1 with TRBJ1-2; 9 nucleotides agree with TRBD1. Here the CDR3 DNA reads TGCAGTGCTAGACTTAGGGGGGGACAGGGTCCAGATGGCTACACCTTC. Translating it yields CSARLRGGQGPDGYTF.